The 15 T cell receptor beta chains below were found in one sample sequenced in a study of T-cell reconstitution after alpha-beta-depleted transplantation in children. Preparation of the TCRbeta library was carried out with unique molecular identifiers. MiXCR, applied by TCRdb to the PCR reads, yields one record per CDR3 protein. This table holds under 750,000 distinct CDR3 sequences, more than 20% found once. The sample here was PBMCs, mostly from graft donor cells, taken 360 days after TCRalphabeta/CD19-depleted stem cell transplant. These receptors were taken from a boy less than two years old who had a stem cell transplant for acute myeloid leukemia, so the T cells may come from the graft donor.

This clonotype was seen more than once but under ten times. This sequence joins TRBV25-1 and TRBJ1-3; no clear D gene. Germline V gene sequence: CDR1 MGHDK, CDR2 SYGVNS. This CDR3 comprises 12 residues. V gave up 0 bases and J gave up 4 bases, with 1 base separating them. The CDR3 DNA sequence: TGTGCCAGCAGTGAATACGGAAACACCATATATTTT. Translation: CASSEYGNTIYF.

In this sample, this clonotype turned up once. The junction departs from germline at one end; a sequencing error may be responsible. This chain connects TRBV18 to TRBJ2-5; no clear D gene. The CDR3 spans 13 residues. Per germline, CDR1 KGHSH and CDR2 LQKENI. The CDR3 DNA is TGTGCCGGCTCAGAAAGCGTTCAAGAGACCCAGTACTTC. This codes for CAGSESVQETQYF. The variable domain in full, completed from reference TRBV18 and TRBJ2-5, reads NAGVMQNPRHLVRRRGQEARLRCSPMKGHSHVYWYRQLPEEGLKFMVYLQKENIIDESGMPKERFSAEFPKEGPSILRIQQVVRGDSAAYFCAGSESVQETQYFGPGTRLLVL.

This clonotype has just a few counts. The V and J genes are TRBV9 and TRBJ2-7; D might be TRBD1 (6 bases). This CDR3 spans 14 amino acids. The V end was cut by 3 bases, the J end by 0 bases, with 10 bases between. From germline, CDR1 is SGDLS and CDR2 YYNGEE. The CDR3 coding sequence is TGTGCCAGCAGCGCCCGAGGGGGCTCCTACGAGCAGTACTTC. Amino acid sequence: CASSARGGSYEQYF.

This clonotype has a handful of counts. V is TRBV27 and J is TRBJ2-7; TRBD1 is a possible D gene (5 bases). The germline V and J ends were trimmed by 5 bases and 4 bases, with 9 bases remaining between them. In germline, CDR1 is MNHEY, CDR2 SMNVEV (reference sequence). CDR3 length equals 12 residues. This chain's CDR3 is CASSPRQYEQYV. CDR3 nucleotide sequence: TGTGCCAGCAGTCCCCGACAGTACGAGCAGTACGTC.

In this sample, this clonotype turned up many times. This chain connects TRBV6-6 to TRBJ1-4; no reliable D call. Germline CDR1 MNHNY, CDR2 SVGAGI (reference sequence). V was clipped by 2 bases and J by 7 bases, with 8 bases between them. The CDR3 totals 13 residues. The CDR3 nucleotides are TGTGCCAGCAGTTACGGGCAGATTGAAAAACTGTTTTTT. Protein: CASSYGQIEKLFF.

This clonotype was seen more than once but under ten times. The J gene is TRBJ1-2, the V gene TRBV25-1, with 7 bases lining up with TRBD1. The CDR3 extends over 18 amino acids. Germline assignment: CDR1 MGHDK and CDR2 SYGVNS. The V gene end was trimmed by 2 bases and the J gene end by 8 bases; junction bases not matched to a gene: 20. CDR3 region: CASSEPRGGQSPMVGYTF. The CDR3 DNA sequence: TGTGCCAGCAGTGAACCGAGGGGGGGACAGTCTCCTATGGTGGGCTACACCTTC.

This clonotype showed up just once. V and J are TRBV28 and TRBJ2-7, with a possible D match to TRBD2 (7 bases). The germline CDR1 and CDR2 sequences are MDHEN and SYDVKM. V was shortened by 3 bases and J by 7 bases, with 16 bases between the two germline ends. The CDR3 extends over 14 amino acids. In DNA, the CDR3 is TGTGCCAGCAGTTTTCCCGGGGGGCCATGGGAGCAGTACTTC. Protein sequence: CASSFPGGPWEQYF.

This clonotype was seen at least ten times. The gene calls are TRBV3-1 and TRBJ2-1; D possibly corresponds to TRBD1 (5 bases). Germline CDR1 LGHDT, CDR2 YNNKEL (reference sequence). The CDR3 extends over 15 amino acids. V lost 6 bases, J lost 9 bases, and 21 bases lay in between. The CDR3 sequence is CASSPLPNYDSEQFF. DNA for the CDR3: TGTGCCAGCAGTCCACTACCAAACTATGACAGTGAGCAGTTCTTC.

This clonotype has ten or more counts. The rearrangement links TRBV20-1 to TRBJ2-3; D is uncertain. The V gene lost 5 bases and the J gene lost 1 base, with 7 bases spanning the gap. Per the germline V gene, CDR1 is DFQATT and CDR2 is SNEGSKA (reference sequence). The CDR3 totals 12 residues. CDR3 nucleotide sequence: TGCAGTGCTCCAACTGGCACAGATACGCAGTATTTT. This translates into CSAPTGTDTQYF.

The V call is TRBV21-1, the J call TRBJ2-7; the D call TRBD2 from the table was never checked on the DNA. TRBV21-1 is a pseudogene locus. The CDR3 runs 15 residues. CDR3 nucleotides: TGTGCCAGCAGCGTTTGGACTCGTGACTACTACGAGCAGTACTTC. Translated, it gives CASSVWTRDYYEQYF.

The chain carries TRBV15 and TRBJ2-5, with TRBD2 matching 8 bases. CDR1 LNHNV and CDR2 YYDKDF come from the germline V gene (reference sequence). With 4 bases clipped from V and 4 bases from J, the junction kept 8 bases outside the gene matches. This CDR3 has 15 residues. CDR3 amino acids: CATSNPGLGVETQYF. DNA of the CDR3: TGTGCCACCAGCAACCCGGGACTAGGTGTAGAGACCCAGTACTTC.

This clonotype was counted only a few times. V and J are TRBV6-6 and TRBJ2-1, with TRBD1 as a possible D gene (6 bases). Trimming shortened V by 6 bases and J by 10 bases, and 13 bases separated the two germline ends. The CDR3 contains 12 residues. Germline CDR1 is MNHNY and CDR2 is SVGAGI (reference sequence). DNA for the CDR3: TGTGCCAGCAGCCCCGGACAGATAGAGCAGTTCTTC. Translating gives CASSPGQIEQFF.

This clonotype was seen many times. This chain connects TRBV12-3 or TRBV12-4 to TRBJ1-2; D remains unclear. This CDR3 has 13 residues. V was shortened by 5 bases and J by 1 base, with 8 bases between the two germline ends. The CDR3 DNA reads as TGTGCCAGCAGTCGGACGGATAACTATGGCTACACCTTC. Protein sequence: CASSRTDNYGYTF.

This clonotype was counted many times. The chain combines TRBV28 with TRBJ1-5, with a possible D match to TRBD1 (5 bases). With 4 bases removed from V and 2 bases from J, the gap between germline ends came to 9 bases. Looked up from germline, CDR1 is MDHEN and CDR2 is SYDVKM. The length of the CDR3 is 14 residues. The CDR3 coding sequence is TGTGCCAGCAGTTCGACAGATGGCAATCAGCCCCAGCATTTT. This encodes CASSSTDGNQPQHF.

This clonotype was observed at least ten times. Written as DNA, the CDR3 is TGCAGCGCCCTAGGGGCGGGGGAGACCCAGTACTTC. This gives the protein CSALGAGETQYF. J is TRBJ2-5 and V is TRBV29-1; D is possibly TRBD2 (6 bases). This CDR3 has 12 amino acids. Per the germline V gene, CDR1 is SQVTM and CDR2 is ANQGSEA. V was trimmed by 7 bases and J by 5 bases, leaving 14 bases between them.